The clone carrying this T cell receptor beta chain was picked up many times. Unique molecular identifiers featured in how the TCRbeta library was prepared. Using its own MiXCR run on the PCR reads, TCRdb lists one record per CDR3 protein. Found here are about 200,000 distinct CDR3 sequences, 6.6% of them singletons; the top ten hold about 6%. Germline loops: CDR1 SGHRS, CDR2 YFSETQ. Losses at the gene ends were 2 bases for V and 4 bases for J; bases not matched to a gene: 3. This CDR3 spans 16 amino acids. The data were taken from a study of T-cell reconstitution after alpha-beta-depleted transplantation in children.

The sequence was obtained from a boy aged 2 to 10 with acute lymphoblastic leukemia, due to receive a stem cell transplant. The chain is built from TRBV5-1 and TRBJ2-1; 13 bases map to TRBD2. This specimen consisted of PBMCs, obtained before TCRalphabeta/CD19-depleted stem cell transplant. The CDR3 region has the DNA TGCGCCAGCAGCTTAGCGACTAGCGGGGGGTACAATGAGCAGTTCTTC. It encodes CASSLATSGGYNEQFF.